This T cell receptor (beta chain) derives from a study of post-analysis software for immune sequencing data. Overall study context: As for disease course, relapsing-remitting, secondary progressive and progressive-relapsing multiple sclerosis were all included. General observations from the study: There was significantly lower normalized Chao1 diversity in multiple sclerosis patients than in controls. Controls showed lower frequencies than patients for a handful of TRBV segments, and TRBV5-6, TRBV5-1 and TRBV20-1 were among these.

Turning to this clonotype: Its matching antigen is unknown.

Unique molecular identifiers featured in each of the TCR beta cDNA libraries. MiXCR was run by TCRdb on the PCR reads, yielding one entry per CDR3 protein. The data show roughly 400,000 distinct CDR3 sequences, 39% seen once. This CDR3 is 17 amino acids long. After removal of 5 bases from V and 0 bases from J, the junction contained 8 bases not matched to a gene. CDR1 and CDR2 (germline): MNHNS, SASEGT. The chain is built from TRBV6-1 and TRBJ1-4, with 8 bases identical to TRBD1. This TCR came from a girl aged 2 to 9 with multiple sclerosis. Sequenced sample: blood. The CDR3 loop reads CASSLGQGVATNEKLFF. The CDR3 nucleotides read TGTGCCAGCAGTCTTGGACAGGGAGTTGCAACTAATGAAAAACTGTTTTTT.